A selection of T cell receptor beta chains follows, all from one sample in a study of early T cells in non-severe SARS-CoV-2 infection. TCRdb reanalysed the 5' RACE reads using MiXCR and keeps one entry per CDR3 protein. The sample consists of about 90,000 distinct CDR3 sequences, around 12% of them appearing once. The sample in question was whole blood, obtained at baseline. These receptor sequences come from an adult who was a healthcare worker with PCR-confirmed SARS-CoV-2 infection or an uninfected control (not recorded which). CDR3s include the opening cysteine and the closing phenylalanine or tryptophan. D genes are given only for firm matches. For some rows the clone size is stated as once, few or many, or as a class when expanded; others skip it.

cdr3_aa: CASSLQGDSGYTF
cdr3_nt: TGTGCCAGCAGCCTACAGGGGGACTCTGGCTACACCTTC
v_call: TRBV27
clone_size: few
cdr3_length: 13
d_call: TRBD1
j_call: TRBJ1-2

cdr3_aa: CASSRGSGASRINIQYF
cdr3_nt: TGTGCCAGCAGCAGAGGGTCGGGGGCGTCGAGGATTAACATTCAGTACTTC
v_call: TRBV21-1
clone_size: NA
cdr3_length: 17
d_call: NA
j_call: TRBJ2-4

cdr3_aa: CASSLHRGGDEQYF
cdr3_nt: TGTGCCAGCAGCTTACACAGGGGAGGGGACGAGCAGTACTTC
v_call: TRBV13
clone_size: few
cdr3_length: 14
d_call: NA
j_call: TRBJ2-7

cdr3_aa: CASSQTGSQETQYF
cdr3_nt: TGTGCCAGCAGCCAGACAGGGAGTCAAGAGACCCAGTACTTC
v_call: TRBV7-3
clone_size: NA
cdr3_length: 14
d_call: TRBD1
j_call: TRBJ2-5

cdr3_aa: CASSLGMASSYNEQFF
cdr3_nt: TGCGCCAGCAGCTTGGGTATGGCGAGCTCCTACAATGAGCAGTTCTTC
v_call: TRBV5-1
clone_size: few
cdr3_length: 16
d_call: NA
j_call: TRBJ2-1

cdr3_aa: CASSLALTRGEGIEQYF
cdr3_nt: TGTGCCAGCAGCTTGGCCTTGACGCGGGGAGAAGGAATTGAGCAGTACTTC
v_call: TRBV5-4
clone_size: NA
cdr3_length: 17
d_call: NA
j_call: TRBJ2-7

cdr3_aa: CASSVERDTQYF
cdr3_nt: TGTGCCAGCAGTGTGGAGCGGGATACGCAGTATTTT
v_call: TRBV28
clone_size: NA
cdr3_length: 12
d_call: NA
j_call: TRBJ2-3

cdr3_aa: CASRDLQETQYF
cdr3_nt: TGTGCCAGCAGGGATCTTCAAGAGACCCAGTACTTC
v_call: TRBV2
clone_size: NA
cdr3_length: 12
d_call: NA
j_call: TRBJ2-5

cdr3_aa: CASSPRGGSSYEQYF
cdr3_nt: TGTGCCAGCAGTCCCCGTGGGGGGAGCTCCTACGAGCAGTACTTC
v_call: TRBV6-6
clone_size: NA
cdr3_length: 15
d_call: NA
j_call: TRBJ2-7

cdr3_aa: CAIRSGTASGGRETQYF
cdr3_nt: TGTGCCATCCGCAGCGGTACGGCTAGCGGGGGTCGTGAGACCCAGTACTTC
v_call: TRBV10-3
clone_size: NA
cdr3_length: 17
d_call: TRBD2
j_call: TRBJ2-5

cdr3_aa: CASSPQGNTEAFF
cdr3_nt: TGTGCCAGCTCACCCCAGGGGAACACTGAAGCTTTCTTT
v_call: TRBV18
clone_size: many
cdr3_length: 13
d_call: NA
j_call: TRBJ1-1

cdr3_aa: CASSLLAGDKNIQYF
cdr3_nt: TGTGCCAGCAGCTTACTAGCGGGGGACAAAAACATTCAGTACTTC
v_call: TRBV5-6
clone_size: once
cdr3_length: 15
d_call: TRBD2
j_call: TRBJ2-4

cdr3_aa: CSVRNSYEQYF
cdr3_nt: TGCAGCGTACGAAATTCCTACGAGCAGTACTTC
v_call: TRBV29-1
clone_size: few
cdr3_length: 11
d_call: NA
j_call: TRBJ2-7

cdr3_aa: CASRQGHSNTGELFF
cdr3_nt: TGTGCCAGCAGACAAGGACACTCGAACACCGGGGAGCTGTTTTTT
v_call: TRBV11-2
clone_size: few
cdr3_length: 15
d_call: NA
j_call: TRBJ2-2

cdr3_aa: CASTDGGKVQPQHF
cdr3_nt: TGTGCCAGCACCGACGGGGGGAAAGTGCAGCCCCAGCATTTT
v_call: TRBV6-2/TRBV6-3
clone_size: NA
cdr3_length: 14
d_call: NA
j_call: TRBJ1-5

cdr3_aa: CASNRWQGGEEKLFF
cdr3_nt: TGTGCCAGTAACCGTTGGCAGGGTGGAGAAGAAAAACTGTTTTTT
v_call: TRBV7-9
clone_size: few
cdr3_length: 15
d_call: NA
j_call: TRBJ1-4

cdr3_aa: CASSIPGLGSYNEQFF
cdr3_nt: TGTGCCAGCAGTATACCGGGACTAGGATCCTACAATGAGCAGTTCTTC
v_call: TRBV27
clone_size: many
cdr3_length: 16
d_call: TRBD2
j_call: TRBJ2-1